The rows below give T cell receptor beta chains drawn from one sample of a study of shared clonotypes between healthy human individuals. Assay used: immunoSEQ multiplex PCR; TCRdb lists only in-frame clones, some missing. The sample holds about 600,000 clones, less than 97% seen once. Sequenced: naive CD8+ T cells sorted from blood. Source of these receptors: a woman aged 25 to 39 in good health. The CDR3 runs from the conserved cysteine through the conserved F or W. Each record gives: CDR3 protein, CDR3 DNA, CDR3 length, V gene, J gene, D gene, clone size. A D gene is named only where the DNA matches it firmly. Size is omitted from some rows. Given values are once, few, many or a class for expanded clones.

CASSPSRRGRAPDTQYF	TGTGCCAGCAGCCCGAGTCGGCGCGGGAGGGCCCCAGATACGCAGTATTTT	17	TRBV11-2	TRBJ2-3	TRBD2	few
CASRLGWLAGDNEQFF	TGTGCCAGCAGATTAGGGTGGCTAGCGGGCGACAATGAGCAGTTCTTC	16	TRBV11-2	TRBJ2-1	TRBD2	-
CASSFYSEAAYGYTF	TGTGCCAGCAGTTTCTACTCAGAGGCAGCCTATGGCTACACCTTC	15	TRBV6-6	TRBJ1-2	-	-
CASSVRGDGYTEAFF	TGTGCCAGCAGCGTTAGAGGGGATGGGTACACTGAAGCTTTCTTT	15	TRBV9	TRBJ1-1	-	-
CASSSTEGRRRQYF	TGTGCCAGCAGCTCAACCGAGGGGAGGAGGAGACAGTACTTC	14	TRBV13	TRBJ2-7	-	-
CSVEDLGLHEQYF	TGCAGCGTTGAGGATCTAGGGCTCCACGAGCAGTACTTC	13	TRBV29-1	TRBJ2-7	-	-
CASSLMGVGEQFF	TGTGCCAGCAGTTTGATGGGGGTCGGTGAGCAGTTCTTC	13	TRBV27	TRBJ2-1	-	-
CASSYSSQGNEQFF	TGTGCCAGCAGTTACTCGTCACAGGGGAATGAGCAGTTCTTC	14	TRBV6-5	TRBJ2-1	TRBD1	-
CASGRAYEQYF	TGTGCCAGCGGACGGGCCTACGAGCAGTACTTC	11	TRBV27	TRBJ2-7	-	once
CASSVAGSGRRTDTQYF	TGTGCCAGCAGCGTAGCCGGAAGCGGGAGACGGACAGATACGCAGTATTTT	17	TRBV9	TRBJ2-3	TRBD2	-
CASSLAYRQENTEAFF	TGTGCCAGCAGCTTGGCCTACAGGCAAGAGAACACTGAAGCTTTCTTT	16	TRBV5-8	TRBJ1-1	-	-
CASRGGAYNEQFF	TGTGCCAGCAGAGGAGGAGCCTACAATGAGCAGTTCTTC	13	TRBV9	TRBJ2-1	-	-
CASSQEGGGRAGLTDTQYF	TGCGCCAGCAGCCAAGAAGGAGGGGGACGGGCAGGACTCACAGATACGCAGTATTTT	19	TRBV4-1	TRBJ2-3	-	-
CASSLGGRTELFF	TGTGCCAGCAGTTTGGGAGGGCGGACAGAGCTGTTTTTT	13	TRBV27	TRBJ2-2	TRBD2	once
CASSTPGEAGETQYF	TGTGCCAGTAGTACCCCCGGGGAAGCCGGAGAGACCCAGTACTTC	15	TRBV19	TRBJ2-5	-	-
CSRSRHQPQHF	TGCAGCCGGAGCCGGCACCAGCCCCAGCATTTT	11	TRBV20-1	TRBJ1-5	-	-
CASSEAPFYEQYF	TGCGCCAGCAGTGAGGCGCCATTCTACGAGCAGTACTTC	13	TRBV10-2	TRBJ2-7	-	once
CASSMQRLANTGELFF	TGTGCCAGTAGTATGCAACGCCTAGCGAACACCGGGGAGCTGTTTTTT	16	TRBV19	TRBJ2-2	-	-
CASSEPGTGVGYTF	TGTGCCAGCAGTGAACCCGGGACAGGGGTTGGCTACACCTTC	14	TRBV25-1	TRBJ1-2	TRBD1	-
CASSLTGSLSGNEQFF	TGCGCCAGCAGCCTGACAGGGTCGTTATCGGGGAATGAGCAGTTCTTC	16	TRBV4-1	TRBJ2-1	TRBD1	-
CASSYGLNTGELFF	TGTGCCAGCAGCTACGGACTGAACACCGGGGAGCTGTTTTTT	14	TRBV7-7	TRBJ2-2	-	-
CSVTGLRQGIYF	TGCAGCGTGACAGGGCTTAGGCAAGGCATATATTTT	12	TRBV29-1	TRBJ1-3	TRBD1	-
CAAARKGHSNQPQHF	TGCGCCGCAGCCAGGAAGGGACATAGCAATCAGCCCCAGCATTTT	15	TRBV5-1	TRBJ1-5	-	-
CASSLRLAGTASYEQYF	TGTGCCAGCAGTTTACGGCTAGCGGGGACAGCTTCCTACGAGCAGTACTTC	17	TRBV28	TRBJ2-7	TRBD2	once
CASRSGGPSYEQYF	TGTGCCAGCAGGAGCGGAGGGCCCTCCTACGAGCAGTACTTC	14	TRBV28	TRBJ2-7	-	-
CASSIGQLNSPLHF	TGTGCCAGCAGCATAGGACAGCTTAATTCACCCCTCCACTTT	14	TRBV7-6	TRBJ1-6	-	-
CASNAGTPISYEQYF	TGTGCCAGCAATGCCGGGACTCCGATTTCCTACGAGCAGTACTTC	15	TRBV28	TRBJ2-7	-	-
CASSLGVGRGRDTQYF	TGTGCCAGCAGTTTAGGGGTGGGCAGGGGGCGTGATACGCAGTATTTT	16	TRBV28	TRBJ2-3	TRBD1	-
CASSEGVLQETQYF	TGTGCCAGCAGTGAGGGGGTATTACAAGAGACCCAGTACTTC	14	TRBV2	TRBJ2-5	-	-
CASSPGGAVNQPQHF	TGTGCCAGCAGTCCAGGGGGAGCAGTCAATCAGCCCCAGCATTTT	15	TRBV21-1	TRBJ1-5	-	-
CASSEDITEAFF	TGTGCCAGCAGTGAAGATATAACTGAAGCTTTCTTT	12	TRBV6-1	TRBJ1-1	-	-
CASGTGSYEQYF	TGTGCCAGCGGAACAGGTTCCTACGAGCAGTACTTC	12	TRBV6-6	TRBJ2-7	-	-
CASSLLGVDEQFF	TGTGCCAGCAGTTTACTCGGGGTTGATGAGCAGTTCTTC	13	TRBV27	TRBJ2-1	-	-
CASSGLAGEETQYF	TGTGCCAGCAGTGGACTAGCGGGAGAAGAGACCCAGTACTTC	14	TRBV6-1	TRBJ2-5	TRBD2	-
CASSLVGTNPYEQYF	TGTGCCAGCAGCTTAGTGGGGACTAACCCCTACGAGCAGTACTTC	15	TRBV7-9	TRBJ2-7	TRBD2	-
CASSLRGGGPYNEQFF	TGTGCCAGCAGCCTAAGGGGCGGGGGCCCCTACAATGAGCAGTTCTTC	16	TRBV7-3	TRBJ2-1	-	-
CASSFRQGNMETGELFF	TGCGCCAGCAGCTTTCGACAGGGGAATATGGAAACCGGGGAGCTGTTTTTT	17	TRBV4-1	TRBJ2-2	TRBD1	-
CASSPGPLDTQYF	TGTGCCAGTAGCCCCGGACCCTTAGATACGCAGTATTTT	13	TRBV19	TRBJ2-3	-	-
CASSFIRGGTDTQYF	TGTGCCAGCAGCTTTATCAGGGGAGGCACAGATACGCAGTATTTT	15	TRBV7-9	TRBJ2-3	-	-
CASSYSIWATDTQYF	TGTGCCAGCAGTTACTCGATTTGGGCCACAGATACGCAGTATTTT	15	TRBV6-5	TRBJ2-3	-	-
CASSFGTGGAREQYF	TGCGCCAGCAGCTTCGGGACAGGGGGGGCGCGCGAGCAGTACTTC	15	TRBV5-1	TRBJ2-7	TRBD1	-
CASSLAGYTEAFF	TGCGCCAGCAGCTTGGCGGGATACACTGAAGCTTTCTTT	13	TRBV5-1	TRBJ1-1	-	once
CASSGGGAYEQYF	TGTGCCAGCAGCGGCGGGGGGGCCTACGAGCAGTACTTC	13	TRBV9	TRBJ2-7	TRBD2	-
CAADLFFSVTEAFF	TGTGCCGCCGACCTTTTCTTTTCGGTCACTGAAGCTTTCTTT	14	TRBV6-1	TRBJ1-1	-	-
CASSLGGRLGYNEQFF	TGTGCCAGCAGCTTGGGGGGCCGCCTGGGTTACAATGAGCAGTTCTTC	16	TRBV11-3	TRBJ2-1	-	-
CASSPSSYHRVGHTQYF	TGTGCCAGCAGTCCATCTTCATACCACAGGGTCGGGCATACGCAGTATTTT	17	TRBV27	TRBJ2-3	-	-
CASSLSASGNYEQYF	TGTGCCAGCAGTTTATCGGCTAGCGGGAACTACGAGCAGTACTTC	15	TRBV28	TRBJ2-7	TRBD2	-
CASSLGPLEQYF	TGTGCCAGCAGCTTGGGGCCCCTCGAGCAGTACTTC	12	TRBV5-4	TRBJ2-7	-	-
CASSSWLGENTEAFF	TGTGCCAGCAGTTCATGGCTGGGGGAGAACACTGAAGCTTTCTTT	15	TRBV6-1	TRBJ1-1	-	-
CASSDGGERDLSGANVLTF	TGCGCCAGCAGTGACGGAGGGGAGCGGGACCTCTCTGGGGCCAACGTCCTGACTTTC	19	TRBV10-2	TRBJ2-6	TRBD2	-